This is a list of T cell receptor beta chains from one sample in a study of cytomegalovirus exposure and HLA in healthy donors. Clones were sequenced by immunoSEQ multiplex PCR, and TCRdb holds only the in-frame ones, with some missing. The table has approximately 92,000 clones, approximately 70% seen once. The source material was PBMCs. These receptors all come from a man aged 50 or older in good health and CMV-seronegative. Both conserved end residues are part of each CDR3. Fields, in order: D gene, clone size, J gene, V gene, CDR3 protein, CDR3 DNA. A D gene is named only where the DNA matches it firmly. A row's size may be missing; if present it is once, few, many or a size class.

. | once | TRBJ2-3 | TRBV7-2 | CASSLDGSLADTQYF | TGTGCCAGCAGCTTAGACGGTAGCCTCGCAGATACGCAGTATTTT
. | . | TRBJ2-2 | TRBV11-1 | CASSLRGFTGELFF | TGTGCCAGCAGCTTACGGGGGTTTACCGGGGAGCTGTTTTTT
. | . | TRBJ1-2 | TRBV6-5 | CASSRPGDYGYGYTF | TGTGCCAGCAGTCGTCCAGGGGATTATGGCTATGGCTACACCTTC
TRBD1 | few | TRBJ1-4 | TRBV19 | CASSSGTGFDGSEKLFF | TGTGCCAGTAGTTCCGGGACAGGGTTCGACGGAAGCGAAAAACTGTTTTTT
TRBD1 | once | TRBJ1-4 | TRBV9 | CASSVDGQGIGEKLFF | TGTGCCAGCAGCGTAGATGGACAGGGAATCGGTGAAAAACTGTTTTTT
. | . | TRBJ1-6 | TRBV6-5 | CASSYLQSPLHF | TGTGCCAGCAGTTACTTACAGTCACCCCTCCACTTT
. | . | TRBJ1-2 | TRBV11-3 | CASRPGYTGVYTF | TGTGCCAGCAGGCCAGGGTACACGGGAGTCTACACCTTC
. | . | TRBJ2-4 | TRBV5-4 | CASSLAQSKNIQYF | TGTGCCAGCAGCTTGGCACAGAGCAAAAACATTCAGTACTTC
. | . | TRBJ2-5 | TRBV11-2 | CASSPRLGETQYF | TGTGCCAGCAGCCCGAGACTAGGAGAGACCCAGTACTTC
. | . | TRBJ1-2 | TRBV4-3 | CASSQEGLQTYGYTF | TGCGCCAGCAGCCAAGAGGGGCTACAGACCTATGGCTACACCTTC
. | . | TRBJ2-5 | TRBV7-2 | CASSPNSETQYF | TGTGCCAGCAGCCCGAACTCTGAGACCCAGTACTTC
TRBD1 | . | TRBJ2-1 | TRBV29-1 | CSVRSRDRANEQFF | TGCAGCGTTCGCTCACGGGACAGGGCGAATGAGCAGTTCTTC
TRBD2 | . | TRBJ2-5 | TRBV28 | CASSSVAGDQYF | TGTGCCAGCAGTTCCGTCGCGGGGGACCAGTACTTC
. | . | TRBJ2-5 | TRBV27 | CASSLRVCGYF | TGTGCCAGCAGTCTCCGGGTCTGTGGGTACTTC
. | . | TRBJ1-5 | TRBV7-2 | CASSFDSWNQPQHF | TGTGCCAGCAGCTTTGACAGTTGGAATCAGCCCCAGCATTTT
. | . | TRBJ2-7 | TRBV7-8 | CASSGRSQGEQYF | TGTGCCAGCAGCGGCAGGAGCCAGGGCGAGCAGTACTTC
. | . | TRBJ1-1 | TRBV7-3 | CASSLTGTHNTEAFF | TGTGCCAGCAGCTTAACCGGGACACATAACACTGAAGCTTTCTTT
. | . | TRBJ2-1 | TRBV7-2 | CASSSVLYNEQFF | TGTGCCAGCAGCTCGGTCTTATACAATGAGCAGTTCTTC
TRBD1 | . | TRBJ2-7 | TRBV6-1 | CASIRTGAYEQYF | TGTGCCAGCATTAGGACAGGAGCCTACGAGCAGTACTTC
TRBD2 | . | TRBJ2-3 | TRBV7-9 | CASASGLAGTDTQYF | TGTGCCAGCGCCTCGGGTTTAGCGGGGACAGATACGCAGTATTTT
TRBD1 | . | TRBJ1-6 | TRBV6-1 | CASTGTGISPLHF | TGTGCCAGCACCGGGACAGGGATTTCACCCCTCCACTTT
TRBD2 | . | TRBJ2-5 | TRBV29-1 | CSVEGGRAYETQYF | TGCAGCGTTGAAGGAGGGAGGGCCTATGAGACCCAGTACTTC
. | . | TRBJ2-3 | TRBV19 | CASRPLGRRGTDTQYF | TGTGCCAGTAGGCCACTAGGGCGTCGAGGCACAGATACGCAGTATTTT
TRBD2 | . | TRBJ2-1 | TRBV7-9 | CASSYSLAGGSSYNEQFF | TGTGCCAGCAGCTATTCACTAGCGGGAGGGAGCTCCTACAATGAGCAGTTCTTC
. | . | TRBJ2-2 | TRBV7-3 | CASSSGDGGTGELFF | TGTGCCAGCAGCTCGGGGGACGGGGGCACCGGGGAGCTGTTTTTT
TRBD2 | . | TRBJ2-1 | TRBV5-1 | CASSLSRGGVDNEQFF | TGCGCCAGCAGCTTGTCCCGGGGGGGCGTCGACAATGAGCAGTTCTTC
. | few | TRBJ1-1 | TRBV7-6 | CASSLIRGTEAFF | TGTGCCAGCAGCTTAATCCGGGGCACTGAAGCTTTCTTT
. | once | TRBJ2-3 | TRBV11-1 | CASSTGMRFTDTQYF | TGTGCCAGCAGTACAGGGATGCGTTTCACAGATACGCAGTATTTT
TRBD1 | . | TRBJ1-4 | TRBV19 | CASSFPGQGANEKLFF | TGTGCCAGTAGTTTCCCCGGACAGGGAGCTAATGAAAAACTGTTTTTT
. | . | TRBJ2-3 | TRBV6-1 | CASNRDSTDTQYF | TGTGCCAGCAACAGGGATAGCACAGATACGCAGTATTTT
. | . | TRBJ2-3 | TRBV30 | CAWGQSTDTQYF | TGTGCCTGGGGACAGAGCACAGATACGCAGTATTTT
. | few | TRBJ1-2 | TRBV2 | CGLTPRRENYGYTF | TGTGGCCTTACCCCTAGGAGGGAGAACTATGGCTACACCTTC
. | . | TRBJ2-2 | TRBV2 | CASTPRGSAGELFF | TGTGCCAGCACCCCAAGGGGGTCGGCCGGGGAGCTGTTTTTT
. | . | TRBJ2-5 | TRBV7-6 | CASSFARTQYF | TGTGCCAGCAGCTTTGCGAGAACCCAGTACTTC